This paragraph reports one T cell receptor (beta chain). Germline V gene lookup returns CDR1 SEHNR and CDR2 FQNEAQ (reference sequence). The CDR3 has 14 residues. The germline V and J ends were trimmed by 1 base and 2 bases, with 8 bases remaining between them. This sample was taken from a study of blood T cell repertoires in COVID-19. Overall study context: Samples of COVID-19 (acute and convalescent) were obtained from the United States, Italy and Spain. T cells, B-cell-depleted T cells, or PBMCs provided the cDNA or gDNA that served as material.

Participant-reported clinical history was the basis for cohort assignment. Two negative PCRs, clearance, or symptom resolution had been documented for recovered Cohort 3 donors. The repertoire was sequenced with immunoSEQ multiplex PCR; TCRdb's copy has only in-frame clones and lacks some. The sample includes fewer than 250,000 clones, 89% seen only once; the top ten take roughly 8.4%. V usage is TRBV7-9 and J usage is TRBJ2-5; D is uncertain. Sequenced material: PBMCs or T cells enriched from blood (not recorded which). The clonotype originates from a woman aged 18-29 years who had recovered from COVID-19. The CDR3 DNA is TGTGCCAGCAGCTTAGTGGCGGCACAAGAGACCCAGTACTTC. Translation gives CASSLVAAQETQYF.